This T cell receptor (beta chain) was identified in a study of cytomegalovirus exposure and HLA in healthy donors. Measured with immunoSEQ multiplex PCR; TCRdb has only the in-frame clones, and not every one. This sample has some 190,000 clones; 86% occur once, and the top ten carry more than 1.4%. This receptor was identified in a woman under 30 in good health and CMV-seronegative. Material for sequencing was PBMCs.

The CDR3 protein is CASRETGNRYEQYF. The DNA of the CDR3 is TGTGCCAGCAGGGAGACAGGGAATCGTTACGAGCAGTACTTC. The genes are TRBV2 and TRBJ2-7, with TRBD1 identical over 7 bases. The V segment lost 6 bases and the J segment 4 bases; nucleotides outside the gene matches: 9. The CDR3 has 14 residues. Germline assignment: CDR1 SNHLY and CDR2 FYNNEI. The full variable domain, completed using reference TRBV2 and TRBJ2-7, is EPEVTQTPSHQVTQMGQEVILRCVPISNHLYFYWYRQILGQKVEFLVSFYNNEISEKSEIFDDQFSVERPDGSNFTLKIRSTKLEDSAMYFCASRETGNRYEQYFGPGTRLTVT.